Following are 26 T cell receptor beta chains from one sample sequenced in a study of OX40 agonist ivuxolimab in advanced cancers. Here immunoSEQ multiplex PCR was the method, and the copy in TCRdb shows in-frame clones only, minus some. This sample carries 95,000 to 150,000 clones, around 93% of them seen once, and the ten largest clones take more than 0.15%. The sample in question was CD4+ or CD8+ T cells sorted from blood, obtained in a trial of the OX40 agonist ivuxolimab. These receptors were obtained from an adult with an advanced solid tumor such as melanoma, head and neck, liver or kidney cancer.

The chain links TRBV5-1 to TRBJ2-4, with D perhaps matching TRBD1 or TRBD2 (5 bases each). CDR3 length: 16 residues. Between the trimmed V and J ends, which lost 3 bases and 9 bases, there was a span of 22 bases. Germline V gene data show CDR1 as SGHRS and CDR2 as YFSETQ. The CDR3 DNA is TGCGCCAGCAGCTCGCTTACCGGGGCCACCGGAGGCATTCAGTACTTC. This translates into CASSSLTGATGGIQYF.

This clone was seen a single time. V is TRBV6-1 and J is TRBJ2-7; 7 nucleotides match TRBD2. The germline CDR1 and CDR2 sequences are MNHNS and SASEGT. This CDR3 is built from 13 residues. J gave up 3 bases and V 5 bases, and 4 bases lay outside the gene matches. The CDR3 sequence: CASSWGGSYEQYF. Written as DNA, the CDR3 is TGTGCCAGCAGTTGGGGGGGGAGCTACGAGCAGTACTTC.

The chain couples TRBV5-1 to TRBJ2-7; possible D gene TRBD2, 5 bases. This CDR3 region has 14 residues. Between the trimmed V and J ends, which lost 4 bases and 2 bases, there was a span of 13 bases. Germline-derived CDR1 and CDR2 are SGHRS and YFSETQ. CDR3 in DNA: TGCGCCAGCAGCCCGAGTGGAGGAACCTACGAGCAGTACTTC. The encoded protein is CASSPSGGTYEQYF.

The chain joins TRBV28 to TRBJ1-5; D might be TRBD1 (6 bases). V lost 5 bases and J 4 bases, leaving 18 bases between the germline ends. The CDR3 has 16 amino acids. The germline CDR1 and CDR2 sequences are MDHEN and SYDVKM. CDR3 loop: CASSDTRDKGNQPQHF. The CDR3 DNA follows: TGTGCCAGCAGTGATACCCGGGACAAAGGTAATCAGCCCCAGCATTTT. Drawing the rest from reference TRBV28 and TRBJ1-5, the complete variable domain is DVKVTQSSRYLVKRTGEKVFLECVQDMDHENMFWYRQDPGLGLRLIYFSYDVKMKEKGDIPEGYSVSREKKERFSLILESASTNQTSMYLCASSDTRDKGNQPQHFGDGTRLSIL.

This chain joins TRBV5-1 and TRBJ2-3; TRBD2 matches 7 bases. V lost 6 bases and J lost 1; bases outside the gene matches: 5. This CDR3 region has 14 residues. Germline CDR1 and CDR2: SGHRS and YFSETQ. CDR3 coding DNA: TGCGCCAGCACTGGCGGGAGAGGCACAGATACGCAGTATTTT. Residues: CASTGGRGTDTQYF.

The J gene is TRBJ2-7, the V gene TRBV6-1, with a tentative D call TRBD1 (6 bases). Trimming cost V 10 bases and J 0 bases, with 16 bases left between them. The CDR3 extends over 14 amino acids. Germline V lookup: CDR1 MNHNS, CDR2 SASEGT. CDR3 amino acids: CATSLGATSYEQYF. The CDR3 DNA reads TGTGCCACCTCCCTGGGGGCCACCTCCTACGAGCAGTACTTC.

Here the CDR3 reads CASSEPGENEQFF. The CDR3 region has the DNA TGCGCCAGCAGCGAGCCGGGAGAGAATGAGCAGTTCTTC. V and J are TRBV5-1 and TRBJ2-1, with TRBD2 as a possible D gene (6 bases). Between the trimmed V and J ends, which lost 4 bases and 7 bases, there was a span of 12 bases. Germline CDR1 reads SGHRS; CDR2 reads YFSETQ. The CDR3 spans 13 residues.

The gene calls are TRBV6-5 and TRBJ1-1; D is unresolved. This CDR3 is built from 14 residues. Germline V gene sequence: CDR1 MNHEY, CDR2 SVGAGI. The V and J ends lost 2 bases and 4 bases respectively, with 11 bases between them. CDR3 DNA sequence: TGTGCCAGCAGTTACACCAAGAGAGGCACTGAAGCTTTCTTT. Translation gives CASSYTKRGTEAFF.

This clone appeared once. The CDR3 protein is CASTRTSGYTQYF. CDR3 nucleotides: TGTGCCAGCACTAGGACTAGCGGCTATACGCAGTATTTT. The chain recombines TRBV6-5 with TRBJ2-3, with 10 bases fitting TRBD2. Trimming removed 7 bases from V and 7 bases from J; junction bases left unmatched: 5. The CDR3 totals 13 residues. Germline V gene lookup returns CDR1 MNHEY and CDR2 SVGAGI.

This chain links TRBV2 with TRBJ2-1, with a weak D call TRBD1 (6 bases). The germline V and J ends were trimmed by 5 bases and 3 bases, with 11 bases remaining between them. The CDR3 is 14 amino acids. The germline V gene encodes CDR1 SNHLY and CDR2 FYNNEI. The CDR3: CASSRRGLYNEQFF. DNA for the CDR3: TGTGCCAGCAGTCGCAGGGGTCTCTACAATGAGCAGTTCTTC.

The genes are TRBV18 and TRBJ1-1, with a weak D call TRBD1 (5 bases). CDR1 and CDR2 from the germline V gene are KGHSH and LQKENI. Trimming took off 2 bases at V and 0 bases at J, with 13 bases between the two ends. CDR3 length equals 16 residues. CDR3 in DNA: TGTGCCAGCTCACCATCGATGGGGCATATGAACACTGAAGCTTTCTTT. This sequence encodes CASSPSMGHMNTEAFF.

This sequence joins TRBV9 and TRBJ2-7; 7 bases match TRBD1. The CDR3 consists of 16 residues. Germline V gives CDR1 SGDLS, CDR2 YYNGEE. V lost 4 bases and J lost 0; bases outside the gene matches: 10. The CDR3: CASSTSDRTSSYEQYF. The CDR3 DNA is TGTGCCAGCAGCACCTCGGACAGGACCAGCTCCTACGAGCAGTACTTC.

On this clone itself: The sample holds other DNA sequences that translate to the same CDR3. V is TRBV19 and J is TRBJ1-5, with 9 bases lining up with TRBD1. Losses at the gene ends were 2 bases for V and 6 bases for J; bases not matched to a gene: 2. CDR3 length: 14 residues. In germline, CDR1 is LNHDA, CDR2 SQIVND (reference sequence). The CDR3 DNA sequence: TGTGCCAGTAGTATAACAGGGGGCGGTCAGCCCCAGCATTTT. Translation gives CASSITGGGQPQHF.

In its sample, this clone was seen once. This chain joins TRBV28 and TRBJ2-1, with 7 bases that match TRBD2. The CDR3 has 14 amino acids. CDR1 MDHEN and CDR2 SYDVKM come from the germline V gene. Germline trimming cut 2 bases from V and 7 bases from J; bases unmatched to any gene: 5. CDR3 sequence reads: CASSLEAGSNEQFF. CDR3 in DNA: TGTGCCAGCAGTTTAGAAGCGGGGTCAAATGAGCAGTTCTTC. The complete variable domain, with remaining parts taken from reference TRBV28 and TRBJ2-1, reads DVKVTQSSRYLVKRTGEKVFLECVQDMDHENMFWYRQDPGLGLRLIYFSYDVKMKEKGDIPEGYSVSREKKERFSLILESASTNQTSMYLCASSLEAGSNEQFFGPGTRLTVL.

The V and J genes are TRBV5-1 and TRBJ1-6; the match to TRBD1 covers 9 bases. V gave up 5 bases and J gave up 5 bases; unmatched junction bases: 14. Germline CDR1 is SGHRS and CDR2 is YFSETQ. The CDR3 has 18 amino acids. The CDR3 coding sequence is TGCGCCAGCAGTTCCACCGGGACAGGGTTGTATGATAATTCACCCCTCCACTTT. It yields the protein CASSSTGTGLYDNSPLHF.

This clone was observed once. V gene TRBV7-9 combines with J gene TRBJ1-1; D is unclear. The V and J ends lost 2 bases and 5 bases respectively, with 12 bases between them. The CDR3 consists of 14 residues. Germline loops: CDR1 SEHNR, CDR2 FQNEAQ (reference sequence). CDR3 in amino acids: CASSLKRGGTEAFF. In nucleotides, the CDR3 is TGTGCCAGCAGCTTAAAACGGGGTGGGACTGAAGCTTTCTTT.

This sequence joins TRBV5-6 and TRBJ1-2; D gene uncertain. CDR3 length: 15 residues. Trimming removed 2 bases from V and 5 bases from J, with 16 bases in between. CDR1 and CDR2 (germline): SGHDT, YYEEEE. The CDR3 spells CASSLQDSPRYGYTF. The CDR3 DNA is TGTGCCAGCAGCTTACAAGACTCGCCGAGATATGGCTACACCTTC.

This CDR3 reads CASSKMTSGNYNEQFF. The CDR3 DNA is TGTGCCAGCAGCAAAATGACTAGCGGGAACTACAATGAGCAGTTCTTC. This chain uses TRBV21-1 with TRBJ2-1; no check of the table's D call, TRBD2, against the DNA was made. TRBV21-1 has pseudogene status. CDR3 size: 16 residues.

The CDR3 loop reads CASSLIAEREQFF. CDR3 coding DNA: TGTGCCAGCAGCTTAATAGCGGAGAGAGAGCAGTTCTTC. This chain links TRBV7-2 with TRBJ2-1; D might be TRBD2 (6 bases). Germline values: CDR1 SGHTA, CDR2 FQGNSA. V lost 2 bases and J 10 bases, leaving 12 bases between the germline ends. The CDR3 runs 13 residues. The whole variable domain, filled in from reference TRBV7-2 and TRBJ2-1, reads GAGVSQSPSNKVTEKGKDVELRCDPISGHTALYWYRQSLGQGLEFLIYFQGNSAPDKSGLPSDRFSAERTGGSVSTLTIQRTQQEDSAVYLCASSLIAEREQFFGPGTRLTVL.

The chain recombines TRBV6-5 with TRBJ1-2, with 7 bases that match TRBD1. The CDR3 length is 15 residues. The J segment lost 4 bases and the V segment lost 6 bases, leaving 11 bases of the junction unmatched. The V gene's germline CDR1 is MNHEY and CDR2 SVGAGI. The CDR3 DNA sequence: TGTGCCAGCAGGAGCCCGGGACAGACCATCTATGGCTACACCTTC. It encodes CASRSPGQTIYGYTF.

The chain joins TRBV29-1 to TRBJ2-1; TRBD1 is a possible D gene (5 bases). The ends were cut back, 4 bases at V and 9 bases at J, with 19 bases in the middle. The CDR3 sequence is 14 residues long. Germline values: CDR1 SQVTM, CDR2 ANQGSEA. The DNA for the CDR3 is TGCAGCGTTGTTTTGGGGCAGGTCCTAGGTGAGCAGTTCTTC. Its translation: CSVVLGQVLGEQFF.

The chain carries TRBV7-6 and TRBJ2-7; D possibly matches TRBD1 or TRBD2 (6 bases each). The CDR3 sequence is 17 residues long. The V gene lost 2 bases and the J gene lost 6 bases, with 23 bases spanning the gap. Per germline, CDR1 SGHVS and CDR2 FNYEAQ. This chain's CDR3 is CASSLRGVGTRSSEQYF. The CDR3 coding sequence is TGTGCCAGCAGCTTAAGGGGGGTGGGGACCAGGTCTTCCGAGCAGTACTTC.

The genes are TRBV7-2 and TRBJ2-1; 11 bases map to TRBD2. With V trimmed by 2 bases and J by 6 bases, 3 bases remained unmatched. The CDR3 is 15 residues long. Germline assignment: CDR1 SGHTA and CDR2 FQGNSA. CDR3 sequence: CASSLHSGRVNEQFF. The CDR3 DNA reads as TGTGCCAGCAGCTTACATAGCGGGAGGGTCAATGAGCAGTTCTTC.

This chain joins TRBV5-4 and TRBJ2-5; a possible D gene is TRBD1 (6 bases). Germline loops: CDR1 SGHNT, CDR2 YYREEE (reference sequence). Trimming removed 2 bases from V and 2 bases from J, with 7 bases in between. The CDR3 has 13 amino acids. The CDR3 here is CASSLGQQETQYF. The CDR3 region has the DNA TGTGCCAGCAGCTTAGGACAGCAAGAGACCCAGTACTTC.

V gene TRBV5-4 combines with J gene TRBJ2-1, with TRBD2 matching over 7 bases. The CDR3 runs 13 residues. V lost 4 bases and J lost 9; bases outside the gene matches: 7. Germline V gives CDR1 SGHNT, CDR2 YYREEE (reference sequence). The CDR3 region is CASSTPGGTEQFF. The DNA for the CDR3 is TGTGCCAGCAGCACGCCGGGGGGAACTGAGCAGTTCTTC.

This chain links TRBV27 with TRBJ1-4; 7 bases agree with TRBD1. The ends lost 3 bases at V and 8 bases at J; junction bases unmatched: 6. The CDR3 is 14 amino acids. Germline loops: CDR1 MNHEY, CDR2 SMNVEV (reference sequence). The CDR3 nucleotides read TGTGCCAGCAGTTTTCAGGGGGGGAGCGAAAAACTGTTTTTT. This encodes CASSFQGGSEKLFF.